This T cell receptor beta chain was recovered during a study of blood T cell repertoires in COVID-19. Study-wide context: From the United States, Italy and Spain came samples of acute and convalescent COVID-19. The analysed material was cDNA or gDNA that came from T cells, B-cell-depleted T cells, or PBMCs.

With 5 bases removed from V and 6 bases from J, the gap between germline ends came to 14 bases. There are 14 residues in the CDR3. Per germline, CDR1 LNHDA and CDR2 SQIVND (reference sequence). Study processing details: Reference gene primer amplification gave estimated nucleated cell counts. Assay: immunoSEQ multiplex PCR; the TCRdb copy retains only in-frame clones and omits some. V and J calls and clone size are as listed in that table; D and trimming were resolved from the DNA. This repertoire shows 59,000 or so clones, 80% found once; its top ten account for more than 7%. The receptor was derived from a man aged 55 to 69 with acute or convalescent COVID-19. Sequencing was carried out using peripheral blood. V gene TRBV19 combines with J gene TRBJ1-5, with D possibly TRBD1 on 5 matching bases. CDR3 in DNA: TGTGCCAGTAGTTTCCTTGGGGCTGGTCAGCCCCAGCATTTT. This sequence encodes CASSFLGAGQPQHF.